What follows is one T cell receptor (beta chain) and its context. These data come from a study of cytomegalovirus exposure and HLA in healthy donors. In the PCR, 60 Vbeta and 13 Jbeta primers were used. This table comes from immunoSEQ multiplex PCR, and its TCRdb copy is limited to in-frame clones, with some not included. The sample includes roughly 130,000 clones, 60% to 80% of them seen just once. This CDR3 spans 15 amino acids. CDR1 and CDR2 (germline): SNHLY, FYNNEI. With 6 bases clipped from V and 5 bases from J, the junction kept 10 bases outside the gene matches. This TCR was sampled from a man aged 18 to 30 in good health and CMV-seronegative. Sequencing input: PBMCs. The rearrangement joins TRBV2 to TRBJ2-3, with 8 bases fitting TRBD1. CDR3 in DNA: TGTGCCAGCAGCCTCGACAGGGGCGGACGAGATACGCAGTATTTT. This sequence encodes CASSLDRGGRDTQYF.